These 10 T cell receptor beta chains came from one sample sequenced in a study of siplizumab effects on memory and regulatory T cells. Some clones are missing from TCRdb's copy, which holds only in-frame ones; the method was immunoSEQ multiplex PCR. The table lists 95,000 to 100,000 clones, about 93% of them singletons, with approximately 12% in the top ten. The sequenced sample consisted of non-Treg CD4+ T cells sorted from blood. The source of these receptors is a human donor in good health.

This CDR3 is CASTGTGSYGYTF. The CDR3 bases are TGTGCCTCAACCGGGACAGGATCCTATGGCTACACCTTC. The chain is built from TRBV30 and TRBJ1-2; the match to TRBD1 covers 8 bases. Looked up from germline, CDR1 is GTSNPN and CDR2 is SVGIG (reference sequence). J was trimmed by 4 bases and V by 7 bases; bases with no gene match: 8. The CDR3 extends over 13 amino acids.

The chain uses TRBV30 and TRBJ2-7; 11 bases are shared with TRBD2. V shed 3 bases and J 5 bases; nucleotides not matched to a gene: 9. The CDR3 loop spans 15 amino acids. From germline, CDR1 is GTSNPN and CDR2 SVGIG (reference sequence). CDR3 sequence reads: CAWSAAGLAGHEQYF. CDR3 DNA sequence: TGTGCCTGGAGCGCCGCCGGACTAGCGGGTCACGAGCAGTACTTC.

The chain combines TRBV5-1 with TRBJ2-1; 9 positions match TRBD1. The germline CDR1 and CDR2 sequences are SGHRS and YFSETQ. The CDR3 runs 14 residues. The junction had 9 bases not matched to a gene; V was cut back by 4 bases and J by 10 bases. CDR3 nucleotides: TGCGCCAGCAGCCCGGGACAGGGAAAAGACGAGCAGTTCTTC. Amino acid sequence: CASSPGQGKDEQFF. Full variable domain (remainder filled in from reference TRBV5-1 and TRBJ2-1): KAGVTQTPRYLIKTRGQQVTLSCSPISGHRSVSWYQQTPGQGLQFLFEYFSETQRNKGNFPGRFSGRQFSNSRSEMNVSTLELGDSALYLCASSPGQGKDEQFFGPGTRLTVL.

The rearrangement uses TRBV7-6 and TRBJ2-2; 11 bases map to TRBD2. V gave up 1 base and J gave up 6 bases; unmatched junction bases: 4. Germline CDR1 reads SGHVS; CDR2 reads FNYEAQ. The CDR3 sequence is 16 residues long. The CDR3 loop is CASSLETSGISGELFF. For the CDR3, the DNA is TGTGCCAGCAGCTTAGAGACTAGCGGGATTTCCGGGGAGCTGTTTTTT. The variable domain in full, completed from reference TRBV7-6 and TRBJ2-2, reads GAGVSQSPRYKVTKRGQDVALRCDPISGHVSLYWYRQALGQGPEFLTYFNYEAQQDKSGLPNDRFSAERPEGSISTLTIQRTEQRDSAMYRCASSLETSGISGELFFGEGSRLTVL.

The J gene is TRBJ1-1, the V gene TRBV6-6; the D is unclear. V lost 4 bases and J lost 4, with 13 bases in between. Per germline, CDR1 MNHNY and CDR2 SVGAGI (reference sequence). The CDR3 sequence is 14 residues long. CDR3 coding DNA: TGTGCCAGCAGTTCCCTCAAGGGCGGCACTGAAGCTTTCTTT. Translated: CASSSLKGGTEAFF.

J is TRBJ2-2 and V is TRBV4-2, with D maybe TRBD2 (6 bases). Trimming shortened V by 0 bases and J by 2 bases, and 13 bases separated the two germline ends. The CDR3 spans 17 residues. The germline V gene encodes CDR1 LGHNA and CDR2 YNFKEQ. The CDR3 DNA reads TGTGCCAGCAGCCAAGAGATTAGGCGGGATAACACCGGGGAGCTGTTTTTT. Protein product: CASSQEIRRDNTGELFF.

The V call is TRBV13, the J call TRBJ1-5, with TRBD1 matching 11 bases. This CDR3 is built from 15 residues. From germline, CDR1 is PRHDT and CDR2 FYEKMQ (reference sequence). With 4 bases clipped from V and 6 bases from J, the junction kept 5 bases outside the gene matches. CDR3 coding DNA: TGTGCCAGCAGCTACCGAGGGACAGGGGGTCAGCCCCAGCATTTT. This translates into CASSYRGTGGQPQHF. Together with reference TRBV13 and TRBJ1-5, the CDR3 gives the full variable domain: AAGVIQSPRHLIKEKRETATLKCYPIPRHDTVYWYQQGPGQDPQFLISFYEKMQSDKGSIPDRFSAQQFSDYHSELNMSSLELGDSALYFCASSYRGTGGQPQHFGDGTRLSIL.

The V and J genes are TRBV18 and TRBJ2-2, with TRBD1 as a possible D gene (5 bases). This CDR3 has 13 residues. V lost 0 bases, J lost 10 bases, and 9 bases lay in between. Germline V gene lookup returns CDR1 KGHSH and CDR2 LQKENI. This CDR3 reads CASSPPETEELFF. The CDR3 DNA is TGTGCCAGCTCACCACCGGAGACAGAGGAGCTGTTTTTT.

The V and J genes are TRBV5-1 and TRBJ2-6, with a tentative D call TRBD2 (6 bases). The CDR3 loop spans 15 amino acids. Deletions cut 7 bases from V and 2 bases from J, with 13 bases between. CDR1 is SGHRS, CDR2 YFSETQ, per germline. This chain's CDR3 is CASGVGGAGANVLTF. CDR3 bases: TGCGCCAGCGGAGTAGGAGGGGCTGGGGCCAACGTCCTGACTTTC.

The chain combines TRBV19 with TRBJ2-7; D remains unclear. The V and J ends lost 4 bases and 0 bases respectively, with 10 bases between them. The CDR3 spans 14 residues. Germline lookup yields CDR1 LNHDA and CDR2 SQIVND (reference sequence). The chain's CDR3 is CASSSTQNSYEQYF. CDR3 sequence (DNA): TGTGCCAGTAGTAGTACACAGAACTCCTACGAGCAGTACTTC.